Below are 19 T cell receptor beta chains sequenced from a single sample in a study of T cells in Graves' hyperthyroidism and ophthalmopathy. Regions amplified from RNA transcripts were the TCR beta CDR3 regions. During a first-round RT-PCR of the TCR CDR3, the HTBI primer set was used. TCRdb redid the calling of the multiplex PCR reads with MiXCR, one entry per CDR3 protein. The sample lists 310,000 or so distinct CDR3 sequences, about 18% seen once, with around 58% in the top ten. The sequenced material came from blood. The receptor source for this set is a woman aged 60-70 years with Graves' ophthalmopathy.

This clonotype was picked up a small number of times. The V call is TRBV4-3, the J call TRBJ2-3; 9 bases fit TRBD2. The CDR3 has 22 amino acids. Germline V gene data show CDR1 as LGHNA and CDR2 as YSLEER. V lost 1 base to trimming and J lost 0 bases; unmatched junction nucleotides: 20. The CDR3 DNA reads TGCGCCAGCAGCCAAGGGGTTGGACTGGGCGGGAGGGTTCTCTCTAGCACAGATACGCAGTATTTT. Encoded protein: CASSQGVGLGGRVLSSTDTQYF.

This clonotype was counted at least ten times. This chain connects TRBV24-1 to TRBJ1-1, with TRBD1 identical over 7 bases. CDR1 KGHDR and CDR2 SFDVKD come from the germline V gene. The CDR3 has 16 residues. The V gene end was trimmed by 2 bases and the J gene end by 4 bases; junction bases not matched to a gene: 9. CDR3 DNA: TGTGCCACCAGTGATTCGGAGGGGGCAGGTGGCACTGAAGCTTTCTTT. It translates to CATSDSEGAGGTEAFF.

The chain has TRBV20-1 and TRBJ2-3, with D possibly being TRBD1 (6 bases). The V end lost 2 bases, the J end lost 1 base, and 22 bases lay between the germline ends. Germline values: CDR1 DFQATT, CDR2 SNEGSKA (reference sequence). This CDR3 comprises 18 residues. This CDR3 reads CSARSHRKQGRGTDTQYF. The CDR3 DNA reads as TGCAGTGCTAGATCCCACCGAAAACAGGGCCGGGGCACAGATACGCAGTATTTT.

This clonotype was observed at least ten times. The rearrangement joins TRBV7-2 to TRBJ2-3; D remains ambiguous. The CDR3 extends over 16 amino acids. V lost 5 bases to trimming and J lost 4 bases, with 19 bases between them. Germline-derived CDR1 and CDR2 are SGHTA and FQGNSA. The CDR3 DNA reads TGTGCCAGCAGCACCTTTATTAATGACCGGTCAGATACGCAGTATTTT. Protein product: CASSTFINDRSDTQYF.

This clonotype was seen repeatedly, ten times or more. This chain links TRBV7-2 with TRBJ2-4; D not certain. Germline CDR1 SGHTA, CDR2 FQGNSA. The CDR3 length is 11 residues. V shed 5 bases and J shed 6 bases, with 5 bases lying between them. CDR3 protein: CASSLSNIQYF. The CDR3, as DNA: TGTGCCAGCAGCCTCTCAAACATTCAGTACTTC.

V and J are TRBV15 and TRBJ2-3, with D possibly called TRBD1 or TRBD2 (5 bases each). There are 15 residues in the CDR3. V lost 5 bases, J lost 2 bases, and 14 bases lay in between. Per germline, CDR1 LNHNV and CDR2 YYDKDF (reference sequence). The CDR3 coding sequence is TGTGCCACCAGCCGAGGGGACGATAACACAGATACGCAGTATTTT. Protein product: CATSRGDDNTDTQYF.

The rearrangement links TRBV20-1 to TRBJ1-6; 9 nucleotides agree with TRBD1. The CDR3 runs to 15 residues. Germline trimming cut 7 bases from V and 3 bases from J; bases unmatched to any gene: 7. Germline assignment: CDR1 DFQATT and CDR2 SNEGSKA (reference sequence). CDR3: CSVKETGGYNSPLHF. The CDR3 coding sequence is TGCAGTGTGAAAGAGACAGGGGGCTATAATTCACCCCTCCACTTT.

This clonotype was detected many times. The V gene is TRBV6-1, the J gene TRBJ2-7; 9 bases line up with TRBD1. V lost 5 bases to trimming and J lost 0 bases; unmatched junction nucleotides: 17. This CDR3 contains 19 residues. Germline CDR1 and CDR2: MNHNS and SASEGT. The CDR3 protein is CASSYLWTGAHISSYEQYF. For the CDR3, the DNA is TGTGCCAGCAGTTACCTCTGGACAGGGGCCCATATCAGCTCCTACGAGCAGTACTTC.

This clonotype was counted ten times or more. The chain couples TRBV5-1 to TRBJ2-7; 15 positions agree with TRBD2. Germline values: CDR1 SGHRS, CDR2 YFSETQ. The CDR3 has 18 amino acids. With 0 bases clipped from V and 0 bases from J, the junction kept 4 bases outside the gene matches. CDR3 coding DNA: TGCGCCAGCAGCTTGGCGGGGACTAGCGGGAGGCACTCCTACGAGCAGTACTTC. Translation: CASSLAGTSGRHSYEQYF.

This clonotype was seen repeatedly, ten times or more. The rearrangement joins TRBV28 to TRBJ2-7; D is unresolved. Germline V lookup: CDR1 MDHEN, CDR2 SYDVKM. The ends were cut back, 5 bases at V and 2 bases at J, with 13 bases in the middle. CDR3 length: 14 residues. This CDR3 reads CASSPRLTPYEQYF. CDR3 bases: TGTGCCAGCAGTCCCCGACTTACCCCCTACGAGCAGTACTTC.

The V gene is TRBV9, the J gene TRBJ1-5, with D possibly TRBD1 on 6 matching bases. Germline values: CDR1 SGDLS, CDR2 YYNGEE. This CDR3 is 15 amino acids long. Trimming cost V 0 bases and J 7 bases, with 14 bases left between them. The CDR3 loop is CASSVEGGIGQPQHF. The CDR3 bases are TGTGCCAGCAGCGTAGAGGGGGGAATAGGACAGCCCCAGCATTTT.

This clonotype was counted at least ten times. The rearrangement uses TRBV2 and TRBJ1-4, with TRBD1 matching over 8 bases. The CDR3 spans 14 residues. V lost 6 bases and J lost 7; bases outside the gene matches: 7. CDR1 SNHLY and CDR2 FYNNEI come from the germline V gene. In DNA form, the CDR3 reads TGTGCCAGCAGCGGACAGGGATTTGGTGAAAAACTGTTTTTT. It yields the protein CASSGQGFGEKLFF.

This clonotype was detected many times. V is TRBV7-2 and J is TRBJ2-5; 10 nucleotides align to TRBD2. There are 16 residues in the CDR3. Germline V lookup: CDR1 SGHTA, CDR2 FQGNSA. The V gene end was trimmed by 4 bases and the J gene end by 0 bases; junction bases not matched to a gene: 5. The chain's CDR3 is CASSSSSGGNQETQYF. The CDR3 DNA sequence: TGTGCCAGCAGCTCCAGTAGCGGGGGGAACCAAGAGACCCAGTACTTC. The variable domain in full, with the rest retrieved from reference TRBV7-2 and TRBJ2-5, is GAGVSQSPSNKVTEKGKDVELRCDPISGHTALYWYRQSLGQGLEFLIYFQGNSAPDKSGLPSDRFSAERTGGSVSTLTIQRTQQEDSAVYLCASSSSSGGNQETQYFGPGTRLLVL.

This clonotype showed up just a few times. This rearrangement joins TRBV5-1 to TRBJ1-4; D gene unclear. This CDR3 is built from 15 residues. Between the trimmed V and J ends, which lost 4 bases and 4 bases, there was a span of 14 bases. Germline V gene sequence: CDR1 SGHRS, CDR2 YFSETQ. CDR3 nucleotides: TGCGCCAGCAGCCCCGGCCTCCTTTTTAATGAAAAACTGTTTTTT. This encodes CASSPGLLFNEKLFF.

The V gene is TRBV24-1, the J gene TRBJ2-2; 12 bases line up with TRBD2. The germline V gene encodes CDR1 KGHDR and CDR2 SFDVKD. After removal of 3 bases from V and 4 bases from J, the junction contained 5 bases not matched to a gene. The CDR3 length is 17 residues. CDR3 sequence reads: CATSDQGLAGSTGELFF. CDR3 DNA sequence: TGTGCCACCAGTGATCAGGGACTAGCGGGTTCCACCGGGGAGCTGTTTTTT.

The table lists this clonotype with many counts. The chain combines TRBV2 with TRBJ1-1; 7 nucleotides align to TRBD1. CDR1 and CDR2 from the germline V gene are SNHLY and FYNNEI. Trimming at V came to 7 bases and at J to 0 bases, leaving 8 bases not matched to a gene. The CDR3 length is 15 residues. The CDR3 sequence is CASTGQLSMNTEAFF. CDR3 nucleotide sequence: TGTGCCAGCACGGGACAGCTAAGCATGAACACTGAAGCTTTCTTT.

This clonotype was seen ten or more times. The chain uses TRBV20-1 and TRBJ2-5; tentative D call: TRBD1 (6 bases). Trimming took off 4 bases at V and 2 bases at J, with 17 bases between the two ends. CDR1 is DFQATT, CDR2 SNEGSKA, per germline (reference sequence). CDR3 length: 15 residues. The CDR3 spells CSATAIGQRQETQYF. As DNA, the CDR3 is TGCAGTGCTACCGCCATCGGACAGAGACAAGAGACCCAGTACTTC.

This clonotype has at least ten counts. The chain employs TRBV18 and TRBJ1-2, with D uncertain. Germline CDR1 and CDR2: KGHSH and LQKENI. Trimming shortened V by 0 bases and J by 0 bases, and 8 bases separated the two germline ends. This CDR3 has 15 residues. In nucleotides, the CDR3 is TGTGCCAGCTCACCACCTTCTACATCTAACTATGGCTACACCTTC. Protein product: CASSPPSTSNYGYTF.

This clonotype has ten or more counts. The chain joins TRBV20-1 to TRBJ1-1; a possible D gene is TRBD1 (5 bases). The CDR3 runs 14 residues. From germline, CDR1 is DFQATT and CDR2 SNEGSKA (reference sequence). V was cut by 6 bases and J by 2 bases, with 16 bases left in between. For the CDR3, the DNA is TGCAGTGCCCCACGGACCGGGGGTAACACTGAAGCTTTCTTT. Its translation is CSAPRTGGNTEAFF.